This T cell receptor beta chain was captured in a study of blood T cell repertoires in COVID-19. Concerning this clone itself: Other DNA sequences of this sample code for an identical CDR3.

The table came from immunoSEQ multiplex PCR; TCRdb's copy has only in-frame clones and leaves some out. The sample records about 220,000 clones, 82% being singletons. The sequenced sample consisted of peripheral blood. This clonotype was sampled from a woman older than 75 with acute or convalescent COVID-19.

CDR3 in amino acids: CASRGQGGQPQHF. CDR3 nucleotides: TGTGCCAGCAGGGGACAGGGTGGACAGCCCCAGCATTTT. The gene calls are TRBV27 and TRBJ1-5; TRBD1 aligns across 9 bases. Germline CDR1 reads MNHEY; CDR2 reads SMNVEV (reference sequence). V lost 6 bases to trimming and J lost 7 bases; unmatched junction nucleotides: 4. The CDR3 loop spans 13 amino acids.